The rows below give T cell receptor beta chains drawn from one sample of a study of T cell repertoires in cytomegalovirus infection. Via MiXCR, TCRdb re-called the reads, giving one row per CDR3 protein. The table records around 310,000 distinct CDR3 sequences, 17% of them present only once. The material sequenced was PBMCs. These receptors came from a human donor in good health (CMV status not recorded). Some clones in this sample may be carry-over from other donors' samples. The CDR3 runs from the conserved cysteine through the conserved F or W. The D gene is left open where the match is weak. Rows give clone size only sometimes, using once, few, many, or a class for an expanded clone.

TRBV5-5	TRBJ2-1	-	-	CASSLAPLAGNEQFF	TGTGCCAGCAGCTTGGCCCCCCTAGCTGGCAATGAGCAGTTCTTC
TRBV7-6	TRBJ1-3	-	-	CASSLDYRNTIYF	TGTGCCAGCAGCTTAGATTATCGAAACACCATATATTTT
TRBV7-2	TRBJ1-4	many	TRBD1	CASSDADRGTNEKLFF	TGTGCCAGCAGCGATGCCGACAGGGGAACTAATGAAAAACTGTTTTTT
TRBV28	TRBJ1-1	-	-	CASSFPQGGATEAFF	TGTGCCAGCAGTTTTCCACAAGGGGGAGCAACTGAAGCTTTCTTT
TRBV7-2	TRBJ2-5	few	TRBD2	CASSLFADSGGGETQYF	TGTGCCAGCAGCTTATTCGCAGATAGCGGGGGGGGAGAGACCCAGTACTTC
TRBV4-2	TRBJ1-5	many	-	CASSQDIGAVRHF	TGTGCCAGCAGCCAAGATATAGGCGCCGTCCGGCATTTT
TRBV7-2	TRBJ1-2	many	TRBD1	CASSLYRGNYGYTF	TGTGCCAGCAGCTTATACAGGGGAAACTATGGCTACACCTTC
TRBV12-5	TRBJ2-1	-	-	CASGLVVASLGEQFF	TGTGCTAGTGGTTTGGTAGTTGCGTCCCTTGGTGAGCAGTTCTTC
TRBV2	TRBJ1-1	-	-	CASTGVQRGTEAFF	TGTGCCAGCACTGGGGTGCAAAGGGGGACTGAAGCTTTCTTT
TRBV14	TRBJ2-7	few	TRBD1	CASSQAGTGRYEQYF	TGTGCCAGCAGCCAGGCGGGGACAGGGCGCTACGAGCAGTACTTC
TRBV10-3	TRBJ1-3	many	-	CAISGKSGNTIYF	TGTGCCATTTCAGGGAAGTCTGGAAACACCATATATTTT
TRBV7-9	TRBJ1-2	many	-	CASSTARRGSNYGYTF	TGTGCCAGCAGCACCGCGAGACGGGGCTCTAACTATGGCTACACCTTC
TRBV12-3/TRBV12-4	TRBJ1-1	few	-	CASSLGQKTREAFF	TGTGCCAGCAGTTTAGGTCAGAAGACAAGGGAGGCTTTCTTT
TRBV12-3/TRBV12-4	TRBJ2-3	many	-	CASSFGGSTDTQYF	TGTGCCAGCAGTTTTGGGGGAAGCACAGATACGCAGTATTTT
TRBV6-2/TRBV6-3	TRBJ1-1	-	-	CASYPEGGVAEAFF	TGTGCCAGCTACCCAGAGGGGGGGGTGGCTGAAGCTTTCTTT
TRBV12-3/TRBV12-4	TRBJ2-3	many	TRBD2	CASTRGLAADTQYF	TGTGCCAGCACTAGGGGACTAGCGGCAGATACGCAGTATTTT
TRBV7-2	TRBJ1-2	many	-	CASSPAGDYGYTF	TGTGCCAGCAGCCCGGCTGGGGATTATGGCTACACCTTC
TRBV7-9	TRBJ1-1	many	-	CASSLHAASEAFF	TGTGCCAGCAGCTTACACGCAGCGTCTGAAGCTTTCTTT
TRBV7-8	TRBJ2-5	many	-	CASSLGGGLQETQYF	TGTGCCAGCAGCTTAGGGGGGGGGCTCCAAGAGACCCAGTACTTC
TRBV20-1	TRBJ1-6	few	-	CSARGIGLGSPLHF	TGCAGTGCTAGGGGAATTGGGTTGGGTTCACCCCTCCACTTT
TRBV7-2	TRBJ2-5	-	-	CASSFQGPQETQYF	TGTGCCAGCAGCTTCCAGGGACCTCAAGAGACCCAGTACTTC
TRBV28	TRBJ1-2	few	-	CASSTTRDYGYTF	TGTGCCAGCAGCACCACACGGGACTATGGCTACACCTTC
TRBV5-1	TRBJ1-5	many	-	CASSLGQGYQPQHF	TGTGCCAGCAGTTTAGGCCAGGGGTATCAGCCCCAGCATTTT
TRBV9	TRBJ1-6	-	-	CASSAQGHSPLHF	TGTGCCAGCAGCGCGCAAGGGCATTCACCCCTCCACTTT
TRBV12-3/TRBV12-4	TRBJ2-3	-	-	CASSFHPEGGAGDTQYF	TGTGCCAGCAGTTTCCACCCGGAGGGGGGGGCAGGAGATACGCAGTATTTT
TRBV3-1	TRBJ1-5	-	-	CASSQGRVGQPQHF	TGTGCCAGCAGCCAGGGCAGGGTAGGTCAGCCCCAGCATTTT
TRBV4-3	TRBJ1-4	-	-	CASSQGRIPEKLFF	TGCGCCAGCAGCCAAGGGCGGATCCCTGAAAAACTGTTTTTT
TRBV10-3	TRBJ1-3	-	TRBD1	CAISRTGNTGNTIYF	TGTGCCATCAGCCGGACAGGGAACACTGGAAACACCATATATTTT
TRBV28	TRBJ1-1	-	-	CASTSTTFGSQAFF	TGTGCCAGCACCTCCACAACGTTCGGGAGCCAAGCTTTCTTT
TRBV10-3	TRBJ1-5	few	TRBD1	CAISPQGGQEQPQHF	TGTGCCATCAGCCCACAGGGGGGACAAGAACAGCCCCAGCATTTT
TRBV5-5	TRBJ1-2	-	TRBD1	CASNAGQGDYGYTF	TGTGCCAGCAACGCGGGACAGGGAGACTATGGCTACACCTTC
TRBV18	TRBJ2-7	-	TRBD1	CASSPPPSRTGSYEQYF	TGTGCCAGCTCACCACCGCCCTCCCGGACAGGGAGCTACGAGCAGTACTTC
TRBV20-1	TRBJ2-1	-	TRBD2	CSARDGIAGGHNEQFF	TGCAGTGCTAGAGATGGCATAGCGGGGGGTCACAATGAGCAGTTCTTC
TRBV4-1	TRBJ1-6	few	-	CASSQGATTARALHF	TGCGCCAGCAGCCAAGGCGCGACCACAGCCCGCGCCCTCCACTTT
TRBV6-1	TRBJ2-3	-	-	CASSEVLDGFADTQYF	TGTGCCAGCAGTGAAGTCCTAGATGGGTTTGCAGATACGCAGTATTTT
TRBV7-9	TRBJ2-3	few	-	CASSLLQGPTDTQYF	TGTGCCAGCAGCTTACTCCAGGGCCCCACAGATACGCAGTATTTT
TRBV7-2	TRBJ2-7	many	TRBD1	CASSLDRVPISYEQYF	TGTGCCAGCAGCCTCGACAGGGTGCCGATCTCCTACGAGCAGTACTTC
TRBV6-2/TRBV6-3	TRBJ1-1	few	-	CASSSNRDTNTEAFF	TGTGCCAGCAGTTCGAACAGGGACACGAACACTGAAGCTTTCTTT
TRBV5-1	TRBJ2-3	-	TRBD1	CASRLTGQGPPDTQYF	TGCGCCAGCAGATTGACGGGACAGGGGCCCCCAGATACGCAGTATTTT
TRBV28	TRBJ1-5	many	TRBD1	CASSLGTAGRFNQPQHF	TGTGCCAGCAGTTTAGGGACAGCGGGACGTTTCAATCAGCCCCAGCATTTT
TRBV18	TRBJ1-2	-	TRBD1	CASSQDRGRQNYGYTF	TGTGCCAGCTCACAGGACAGGGGGCGCCAGAACTATGGCTACACCTTC